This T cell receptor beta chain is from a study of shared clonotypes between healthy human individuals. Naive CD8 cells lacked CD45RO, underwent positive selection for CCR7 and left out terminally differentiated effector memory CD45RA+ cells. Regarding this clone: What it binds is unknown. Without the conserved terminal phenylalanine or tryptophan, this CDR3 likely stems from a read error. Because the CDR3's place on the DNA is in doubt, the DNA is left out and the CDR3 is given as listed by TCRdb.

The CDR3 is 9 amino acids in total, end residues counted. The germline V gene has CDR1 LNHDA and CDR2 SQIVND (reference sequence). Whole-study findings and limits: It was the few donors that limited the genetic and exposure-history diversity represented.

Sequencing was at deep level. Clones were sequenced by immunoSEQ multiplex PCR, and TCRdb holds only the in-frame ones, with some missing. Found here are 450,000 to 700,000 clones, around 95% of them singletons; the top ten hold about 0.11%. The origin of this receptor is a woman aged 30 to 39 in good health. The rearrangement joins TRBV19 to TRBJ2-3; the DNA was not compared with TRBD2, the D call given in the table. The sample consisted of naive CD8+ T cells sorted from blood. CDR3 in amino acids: CASSPRDYG.